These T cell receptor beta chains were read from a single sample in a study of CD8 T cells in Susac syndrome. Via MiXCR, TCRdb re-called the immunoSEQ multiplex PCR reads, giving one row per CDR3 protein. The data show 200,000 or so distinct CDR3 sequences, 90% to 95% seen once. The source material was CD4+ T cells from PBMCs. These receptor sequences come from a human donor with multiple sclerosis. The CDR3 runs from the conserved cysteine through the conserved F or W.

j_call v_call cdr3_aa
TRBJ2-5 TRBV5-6 CASSLGGSVQETQYF
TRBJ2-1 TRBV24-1 CATSDPNGDEQFF
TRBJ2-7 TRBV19 CASSMADSYEQYF
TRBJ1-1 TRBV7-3 CASSWTGGKAFF
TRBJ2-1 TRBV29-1 CSGNGGVGNEQFF
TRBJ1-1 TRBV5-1 CASSRDSGTEAFF
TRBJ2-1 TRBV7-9 CASSLAGTGLNEQFF
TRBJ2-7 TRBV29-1 CSVADLTYEQYF
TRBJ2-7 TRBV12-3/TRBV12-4 CASSPQGGEQYF
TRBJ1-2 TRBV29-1 CSVEDRYSDYGYTF
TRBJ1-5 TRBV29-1 CRPFRDGNQPQHF
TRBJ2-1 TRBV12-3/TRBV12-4 CASSPRDTYNEQFF
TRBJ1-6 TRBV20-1 CSATGLYNSPLHF
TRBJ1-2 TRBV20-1 CSARGTDLIYGYTF
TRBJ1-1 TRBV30 CAWSRWTEAFF
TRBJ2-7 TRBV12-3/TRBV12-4 CASSISGMPYEQYF
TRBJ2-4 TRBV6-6 CASRLAWGSNIQYF
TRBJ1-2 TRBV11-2 CASSQFGQGDYGYTF
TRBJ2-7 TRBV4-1 CASSLSQPYEQYF
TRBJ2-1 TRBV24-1 CATSEGLADNEQFF
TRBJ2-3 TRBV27 CASAGQASGEDTQYF
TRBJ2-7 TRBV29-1 CSVEDMGDGEQYF
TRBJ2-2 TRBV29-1 CSVERPGTGELFF
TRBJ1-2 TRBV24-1 CATSGGDSPLRGYTF
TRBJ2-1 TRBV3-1 CASSQVLAGGTEQFF
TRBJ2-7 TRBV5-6 CASSQTGRIEQYF
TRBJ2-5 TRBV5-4 CASSPVRGREETQYF
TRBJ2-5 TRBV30 CAWSALAGGGETQYF
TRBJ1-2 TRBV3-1 CASSQGYGYGYTF
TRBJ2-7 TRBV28 CASSRGGTYEQYF
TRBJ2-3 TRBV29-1 CSGDTGKTDTQYF
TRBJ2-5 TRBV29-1 CSVQRLSETQYF
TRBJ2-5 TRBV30 CAWADIRTSGGFGAQETQYF
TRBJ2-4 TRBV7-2 CASSTSLGIQYF
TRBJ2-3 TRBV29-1 CSVDNFTDTQYF
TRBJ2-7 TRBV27 CASSFSAGVQYF
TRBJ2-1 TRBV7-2 CASSLVPSGGYNEQFF
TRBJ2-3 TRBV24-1 CATSGRRGTFADTQYF
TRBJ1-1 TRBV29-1 CSVVRGRNEAFF
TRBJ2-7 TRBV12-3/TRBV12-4 CASSLGLAGQEQYF
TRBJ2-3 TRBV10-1 CASSEGTVTDTQYF
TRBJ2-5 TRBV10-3 CAISGGEETQYF
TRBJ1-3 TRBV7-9 CASSQDGSSGNTIYF
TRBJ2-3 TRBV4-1 CASSPDLDTQYF
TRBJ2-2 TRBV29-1 CSVMREPTGELFF
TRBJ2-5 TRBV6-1 CASSSGYGETQYF